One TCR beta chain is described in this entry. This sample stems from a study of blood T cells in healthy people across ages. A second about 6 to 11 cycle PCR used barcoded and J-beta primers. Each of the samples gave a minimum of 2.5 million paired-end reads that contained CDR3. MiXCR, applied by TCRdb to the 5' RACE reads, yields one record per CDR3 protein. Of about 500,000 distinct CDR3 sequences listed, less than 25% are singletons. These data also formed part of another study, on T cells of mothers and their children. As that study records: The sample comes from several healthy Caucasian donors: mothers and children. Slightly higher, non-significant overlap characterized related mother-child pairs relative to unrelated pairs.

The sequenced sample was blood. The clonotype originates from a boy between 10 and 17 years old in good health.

For the CDR3, the DNA is TGTGCCAGCAGCTTACCGGAACAGGGGTGGAACACTGAAGCTTTCTTT. It is translated as CASSLPEQGWNTEAFF. The V call is TRBV7-8, the J call TRBJ1-1; 7 bases fit TRBD1. The length of the CDR3 is 16 residues. Trimming removed 2 bases from V and 1 base from J; junction bases left unmatched: 7. The germline V gene has CDR1 SGHVS and CDR2 FQNEAQ.